The present entry profiles one T cell receptor (beta chain) with its context. The record originates from a study of blood T cell repertoires in COVID-19. Only in-frame clones appear in the TCRdb table, and some are missing; sequencing was by immunoSEQ multiplex PCR. The sample lists 300,000 to 450,000 clones; 88% were seen once. The CDR3 has 14 amino acids. Trimming cost V 6 bases and J 3 bases; bases outside gene matches: 4. The germline gives CDR1 LGHDT, CDR2 YNNKEL (reference sequence). V usage is TRBV3-1 (or the pseudogene TRBV3-2) and J usage is TRBJ2-7; 11 bases agree with TRBD1. The TCR was taken from a woman aged 25 to 45 who had been exposed to COVID-19. The specimen sequenced was PBMCs or T cells enriched from blood (not recorded which). The CDR3 sequence is CASSPGTGGYEQYF. The CDR3 bases are TGTGCCAGCAGTCCCGGGACAGGGGGCTACGAGCAGTACTTC.